This T cell receptor (beta chain) came from a study of cytomegalovirus exposure and HLA in healthy donors. PCR was performed using 60 Vbeta and 13 Jbeta primers. Only in-frame clones appear in the TCRdb table, and some are missing; sequencing was by immunoSEQ multiplex PCR. Altogether 200,000 to 250,000 clones are present, roughly 70% being singletons, with the ten largest covering 1.8%. This CDR3 region has 12 residues. Germline V lookup: CDR1 SNHLY, CDR2 FYNNEI. V was cut by 6 bases and J by 6 bases, with 12 bases left in between. Concerning this clone: Other DNA sequences in this sample translate to the same CDR3.

The clonotype comes from a woman aged 25 to 45 in good health and CMV-seronegative. The gene calls are TRBV2 and TRBJ2-7, with TRBD2 as a possible D gene (5 bases). Sequencing was done on a sample of PBMCs. CDR3 DNA: TGTGCCAGCAGAACGACCGGGGTCGAGCAGTACTTC. As protein: CASRTTGVEQYF.